One and the same sample provided the 26 T cell receptor beta chains below, sequenced in a study of cytomegalovirus exposure and HLA in healthy donors. The PCR contained 60 Vbeta and 13 Jbeta primers. TCRdb keeps only in-frame clones here, not all; method: immunoSEQ multiplex PCR. The table lists 100,000 or so clones, roughly 75% of them singletons. Sequenced sample: PBMCs. These receptors were obtained from a woman younger than 30 in good health and CMV-seropositive.

The chain joins TRBV6-1 to TRBJ2-2, with 9 nucleotides matching TRBD2. Germline values: CDR1 MNHNS, CDR2 SASEGT. The CDR3 has 17 amino acids. V was pared by 3 bases and J by 6 bases, with 11 bases of the junction left unmatched. For the CDR3, the DNA is TGTGCCAGCAGTGATGTAGCGGGAGCAAGGGGACCCGGGGAGCTGTTTTTT. Its protein product is CASSDVAGARGPGELFF.

This clone has just one count. The chain carries TRBV9 and TRBJ2-7; unclear D gene. The CDR3 runs to 14 residues. Germline lookup yields CDR1 SGDLS and CDR2 YYNGEE. Trimming shortened V by 0 bases and J by 7 bases, and 14 bases separated the two germline ends. The CDR3 reads CASSVDPSQREQYF. DNA for the CDR3: TGTGCCAGCAGCGTAGACCCATCTCAACGGGAGCAGTACTTC.

This chain uses TRBV4-3 with TRBJ2-3; the match to TRBD2 covers 8 bases. The CDR3 is made up of 18 amino acids. Trimming at V came to 0 bases and at J to 3 bases, leaving 11 bases not matched to a gene. Germline-derived CDR1 and CDR2 are LGHNA and YSLEER. In DNA form, the CDR3 reads TGCGCCAGCAGCCAAGATAGAGGGACTAGTCGTTGGACAGATACGCAGTATTTT. Translation: CASSQDRGTSRWTDTQYF.

The rearrangement joins TRBV5-4 to TRBJ1-6; the match to TRBD1 covers 7 bases. Germline CDR1 SGHNT, CDR2 YYREEE (reference sequence). This CDR3 comprises 12 residues. The V gene end was trimmed by 6 bases and the J gene end by 13 bases; junction bases not matched to a gene: 7. CDR3 sequence reads: CASTTGDSPLHF. CDR3 DNA: TGTGCCAGCACAACAGGGGACTCGCCCCTCCACTTT.

J is TRBJ2-7 and V is TRBV7-8; D possibly corresponds to TRBD2 (5 bases). Germline V lookup: CDR1 SGHVS, CDR2 FQNEAQ. This CDR3 has 13 residues. The ends were cut back, 0 bases at V and 2 bases at J, with 5 bases in the middle. The CDR3 sequence is CASSLAGTYEQYF. CDR3 in DNA: TGTGCCAGCAGCTTAGCCGGGACCTACGAGCAGTACTTC.

The genes are TRBV6-6 and TRBJ2-7, with D maybe TRBD2 (6 bases). The CDR3 runs to 14 residues. V lost 2 bases to trimming and J lost 1 base, with 9 bases between them. Germline CDR1 MNHNY, CDR2 SVGAGI (reference sequence). The CDR3 region is CASSYGTLSYEQYF. In DNA, the CDR3 is TGTGCCAGCAGTTACGGGACTTTATCCTACGAGCAGTACTTC.

V gene TRBV7-9 combines with J gene TRBJ2-3, with D maybe TRBD2 (7 bases). Trimming removed 0 bases from V and 6 bases from J, with 13 bases in between. CDR1 is SEHNR and CDR2 is FQNEAQ in the germline V gene (reference sequence). The CDR3 spans 15 residues. Here the CDR3 reads CASSLAGGTFDTQYF. The CDR3 coding sequence is TGTGCCAGCAGCTTAGCGGGAGGGACATTCGATACGCAGTATTTT.

The chain recombines TRBV29-1 with TRBJ2-3, with 11 positions matching TRBD2. This CDR3 contains 16 residues. Germline V gene lookup returns CDR1 SQVTM and CDR2 ANQGSEA. Trimming removed 6 bases from V and 4 bases from J; junction bases left unmatched: 12. CDR3 region: CSVEPRSGLAADTQYF. As DNA, the CDR3 is TGCAGCGTAGAACCACGCTCGGGACTAGCGGCAGATACGCAGTATTTT.

Only one count was recorded for this clone. The chain has TRBV7-9 and TRBJ2-1, with 7 bases identical to TRBD2. Germline V gene sequence: CDR1 SEHNR, CDR2 FQNEAQ (reference sequence). With 4 bases clipped from V and 2 bases from J, the junction kept 11 bases outside the gene matches. CDR3 length equals 17 residues. This CDR3 is CASSSLRLARTYNEQFF. The CDR3 nucleotides read TGTGCCAGCAGCTCCCTCCGACTAGCACGAACCTACAATGAGCAGTTCTTC.

This clone was seen a handful of times. The chain is built from TRBV10-3 and TRBJ2-7; 9 bases are shared with TRBD1. The junction had 9 bases not matched to a gene; V was cut back by 6 bases and J by 6 bases. The V gene's germline CDR1 is ENHRY and CDR2 SYGVKD. This CDR3 region has 14 residues. The CDR3 loop is CAIRAGTGFSEQYF. The CDR3 DNA sequence: TGTGCCATCAGGGCCGGGACAGGGTTCTCCGAGCAGTACTTC.

The gene calls are TRBV6-1 and TRBJ1-1; 9 nucleotides line up with TRBD1. The V segment lost 6 bases and the J segment 0 bases; nucleotides outside the gene matches: 11. Per germline, CDR1 MNHNS and CDR2 SASEGT. The CDR3 contains 17 residues. DNA of the CDR3: TGTGCCAGCAGAGAACCGGACAGGGGAAGGGTGAACACTGAAGCTTTCTTT. This codes for CASREPDRGRVNTEAFF.

This clone has just one count. The rearrangement joins TRBV11-3 to TRBJ1-1; unclear D gene. CDR1 and CDR2 from the germline V gene are SGHNT and YENEEA. V was cut by 0 bases and J by 0 bases, with 5 bases left in between. This CDR3 region has 14 residues. In DNA form, the CDR3 reads TGTGCCAGCAGCTTAGACCAGATGAACACTGAAGCTTTCTTT. Translating it yields CASSLDQMNTEAFF.

The rearrangement uses TRBV4-3 and TRBJ2-1; D is possibly TRBD2 (5 bases). Trimming stripped 4 bases from V and 8 bases from J, with 15 bases between. Germline V gives CDR1 LGHNA, CDR2 YSLEER. The CDR3 loop spans 14 amino acids. CDR3 coding DNA: TGCGCCAGCAGCCCCAGTACTAGTTGGGATGAGCAGTTCTTC. Translated, it gives CASSPSTSWDEQFF.

V is TRBV11-3 and J is TRBJ2-7; D may be TRBD1 (5 bases). V shed 11 bases and J shed 3 bases, with 8 bases lying between them. Germline CDR1 SGHNT, CDR2 YENEEA. The CDR3 length is 10 residues. This CDR3 reads CAGHDYEQYF. The CDR3 bases are TGTGCCGGACACGACTACGAGCAGTACTTC.

CDR3 in amino acids: CASSVGGGAYEQYF. CDR3 bases: TGTGCCAGCAGCGTAGGAGGGGGCGCCTACGAGCAGTACTTC. This sequence joins TRBV9 and TRBJ2-7; 7 nucleotides agree with TRBD1. The CDR3 extends over 14 amino acids. Germline V gene lookup returns CDR1 SGDLS and CDR2 YYNGEE. V was clipped by 0 bases and J by 2 bases; unmatched bases: 2. The full variable domain, with the rest looked up from reference TRBV9 and TRBJ2-7, is DSGVTQTPKHLITATGQRVTLRCSPRSGDLSVYWYQQSLDQGLQFLIQYYNGEERAKGNILERFSAQQFPDLHSELNLSSLELGDSALYFCASSVGGGAYEQYFGPGTRLTVT.

The chain uses TRBV7-7 and TRBJ2-2; 11 bases agree with TRBD2. After removal of 5 bases from V and 5 bases from J, the junction contained 13 bases not matched to a gene. The CDR3 spans 18 residues. Germline V lookup: CDR1 SSHAT, CDR2 FNYEAQ (reference sequence). CDR3 in DNA: TGTGCCAGCAGCACAAGACCACTAGCGGGAGTGATTACCGGGGAGCTGTTTTTT. Encoded protein: CASSTRPLAGVITGELFF.

The chain employs TRBV6-4 and TRBJ1-6; 7 positions agree with TRBD1. The CDR3 contains 14 residues. Losses at the gene ends were 5 bases for V and 5 bases for J; bases not matched to a gene: 3. CDR1 MRHNA and CDR2 SNTAGT come from the germline V gene. The CDR3 coding sequence is TGTGCCAGCAGTCGGGACAGCGATAATTCACCCCTCCACTTT. Its protein product is CASSRDSDNSPLHF.

The V and J genes are TRBV20-1 and TRBJ1-1; TRBD1 might be the D (6 bases). V shed 8 bases and J shed 1 base, with 8 bases lying between them. This CDR3 has 11 amino acids. Germline V lookup: CDR1 DFQATT, CDR2 SNEGSKA (reference sequence). CDR3 region: CSPTGNTEAFF. The DNA for the CDR3 is TGCAGTCCGACAGGGAACACTGAAGCTTTCTTT.

Concerning this clone itself: The identical CDR3 is also encoded by other nucleotide sequences in the sample. This rearrangement joins TRBV7-2 to TRBJ2-7; unclear D gene. Germline lookup yields CDR1 SGHTA and CDR2 FQGNSA. This CDR3 is 11 amino acids long. The V gene lost 2 bases and the J gene lost 4 bases, with 3 bases spanning the gap. CDR3 DNA sequence: TGTGCCAGCAGCTTACAATACGAGCAGTACTTC. It specifies CASSLQYEQYF.

The genes are TRBV20-1 and TRBJ2-5; D possibly corresponds to TRBD2 (5 bases). V shed 2 bases and J shed 5 bases, with 6 bases lying between them. CDR1 DFQATT and CDR2 SNEGSKA come from the germline V gene (reference sequence). The CDR3 totals 11 residues. The CDR3 loop is CSARLAETQYF. The DNA of the CDR3 is TGCAGTGCTAGACTAGCTGAGACCCAGTACTTC.

The V gene is TRBV9, the J gene TRBJ2-6, with 10 positions matching TRBD1. The V segment lost 5 bases and the J segment 0 bases; nucleotides outside the gene matches: 8. The CDR3 is 18 amino acids. Germline CDR1 reads SGDLS; CDR2 reads YYNGEE. CDR3 loop: CASSWGQGPSSGANVLTF. In nucleotides, the CDR3 is TGTGCCAGCAGTTGGGGACAGGGGCCTAGCTCTGGGGCCAACGTCCTGACTTTC.

The gene calls are TRBV7-6 and TRBJ2-2; weak D call: TRBD2 (5 bases). With 5 bases removed from V and 0 bases from J, the gap between germline ends came to 16 bases. Germline V gene lookup returns CDR1 SGHVS and CDR2 FNYEAQ. The CDR3 has 17 amino acids. The DNA of the CDR3 is TGTGCCAGCAGCGCACCGAGGGATCGGGCGAACACCGGGGAGCTGTTTTTT. Protein product: CASSAPRDRANTGELFF.

V and J are TRBV6-5 and TRBJ2-5; 9 nucleotides agree with TRBD2. Near its end, the DNA agrees better with TRBJ2-7, so the J call may be wrong. The germline V gene has CDR1 MNHEY and CDR2 SVGAGI. The CDR3 is 16 residues long. The CDR3 sequence is CASSSRSGSGFYEQYF. The CDR3 DNA is TGTGCCAGCAGTTCGCGTAGCGGGAGTGGGTTCTACGAGCAGTACTTC.

The chain links TRBV7-9 to TRBJ2-7, with D tentatively TRBD2 (7 bases). Germline V gene sequence: CDR1 SEHNR, CDR2 FQNEAQ (reference sequence). The CDR3 is 14 residues long. The V gene lost 4 bases and the J gene lost 2 bases, with 12 bases spanning the gap. CDR3 sequence reads: CASSSQRDTYEQYF. As DNA, the CDR3 is TGTGCCAGCAGCTCCCAGCGGGACACCTACGAGCAGTACTTC.

There are a few counts of this clone. The V gene is TRBV9, the J gene TRBJ1-1; a weak D match, TRBD1 (6 bases). CDR1 and CDR2 from the germline V gene are SGDLS and YYNGEE. V lost 0 bases and J lost 0, with 12 bases in between. The CDR3 totals 16 residues. This CDR3 is CASSVDGGAMNTEAFF. The CDR3 DNA sequence: TGTGCCAGCAGCGTAGATGGGGGCGCGATGAACACTGAAGCTTTCTTT.

The rearrangement links TRBV7-8 to TRBJ2-4, with 10 bases aligning to TRBD1. Germline CDR1 is SGHVS and CDR2 is FQNEAQ. The CDR3 loop spans 15 amino acids. V shed 5 bases and J 6 bases; nucleotides not matched to a gene: 7. CDR3 protein: CASSPARTGGNIQYF. Written as DNA, the CDR3 is TGTGCCAGCAGCCCGGCGAGGACAGGGGGAAACATTCAGTACTTC.